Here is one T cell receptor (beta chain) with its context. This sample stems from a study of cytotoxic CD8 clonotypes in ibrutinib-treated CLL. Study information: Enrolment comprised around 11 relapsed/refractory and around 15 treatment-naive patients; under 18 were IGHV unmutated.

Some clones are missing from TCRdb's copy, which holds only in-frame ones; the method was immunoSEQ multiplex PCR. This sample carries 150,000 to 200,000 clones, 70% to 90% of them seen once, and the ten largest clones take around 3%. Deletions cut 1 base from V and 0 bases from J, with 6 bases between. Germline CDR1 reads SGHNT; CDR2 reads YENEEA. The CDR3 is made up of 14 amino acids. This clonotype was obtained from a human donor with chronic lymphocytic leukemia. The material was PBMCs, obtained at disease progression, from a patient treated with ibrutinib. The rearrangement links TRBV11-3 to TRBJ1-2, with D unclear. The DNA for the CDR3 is TGTGCCAGCAGCTTAGTCGCATCTAACTATGGCTACACCTTC. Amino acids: CASSLVASNYGYTF.